Shown below are 3 T cell receptor beta chains from a single sample sequenced in a study of PD-1 blockade in classical Hodgkin lymphoma (dated by TCRdb to the early 2020s). This sample's time point label indicates: cycle 4 day 1 (C4D1), after more than five weeks of nivolumab. All trial patients had relapsed after autologous stem cell transplantation, with cohorts A, B and C differing in prior brentuximab vedotin exposure. The library was made by the immunoSEQ multiplex PCR assay. TCRdb provides this immuneACCESS table in a form limited to in-frame rearrangements. Some clones are lacking; in checked studies, under half of them reflect an unresolved V gene, and why the rest are absent is not known. The sample table holds around 50,000 clones, of which 85% to 90% were seen once. The ten top clones hold approximately 15% of the sample. The sequenced sample was peripheral blood mononuclear cells (PBMCs), obtained before the fourth cycle of nivolumab. The receptors were gathered from a human donor with classical Hodgkin lymphoma.

The rearrangement links TRBV6-5 to TRBJ2-6; no definite D call. Looked up from germline, CDR1 is MNHEY and CDR2 is SVGAGI. V was clipped by 2 bases and J by 1 base, with 9 bases between them. This CDR3 contains 16 residues. CDR3 DNA sequence: TGTGCCAGCAGTTACCCCGGACGATCTGGGGCCAACGTCCTGACTTTC. Amino acids: CASSYPGRSGANVLTF.

The chain employs TRBV30 and TRBJ1-2, with D tentatively TRBD1 (6 bases). The length of the CDR3 is 11 residues. The germline V and J ends were trimmed by 4 bases and 6 bases, with 9 bases remaining between them. Germline CDR1 is GTSNPN and CDR2 is SVGIG (reference sequence). CDR3 residues: CAWKRGDGYTF. DNA of the CDR3: TGTGCCTGGAAGAGGGGGGATGGCTACACCTTC.

This clone was counted between two and nine times. The chain recombines TRBV7-2 with TRBJ2-1; no definite D call. V was clipped by 7 bases and J by 4 bases, with 20 bases between them. Germline V gene lookup returns CDR1 SGHTA and CDR2 FQGNSA. There are 16 residues in the CDR3. CDR3 nucleotide sequence: TGTGCCAGCACACTCGGCGACCCAACAAAGTACAATGAGCAGTTCTTC. Protein sequence: CASTLGDPTKYNEQFF.